One and the same sample provided the 30 T cell receptor beta chains below, sequenced in a study of shared clonotypes between healthy human individuals. Data came from immunoSEQ multiplex PCR; TCRdb stores just in-frame clones and leaves some out. The sample yields hundreds of thousands of clones, around 96% seen once. CD45RO-negative CD8 cells positively selected for CCR7 made up the naive population, which excluded terminally differentiated effector memory CD45RA+ cells. The specimen was naive CD8+ T cells sorted from blood. The receptors here all came from a woman in her 30s in good health.

V is TRBV6-1 and J is TRBJ2-7; weak D call: TRBD2 (6 bases). V was pared by 3 bases and J by 1 base, with 7 bases between. CDR1 and CDR2 (germline): MNHNS, SASEGT. The CDR3 loop spans 13 amino acids. Here the CDR3 DNA reads TGTGCCAGCAGTGATGGGGGGTCCTACGAGCAGTACTTC. It translates to CASSDGGSYEQYF.

CDR3 nucleotides: TGTGCCTTTCAGACAGGGCGCCTGTGGTATGAAAAACTGTTTTTT. Its protein is CAFQTGRLWYEKLFF. This rearrangement joins TRBV30 to TRBJ1-4, with 7 bases aligning to TRBD1. CDR1 GTSNPN and CDR2 SVGIG come from the germline V gene (reference sequence). Unmatched junction bases numbered 14, after V lost 7 bases and J lost 6 bases. The CDR3 has 15 amino acids.

The gene calls are TRBV30 and TRBJ1-5; D unclear. V lost 1 base to trimming and J lost 0 bases, with 10 bases between them. CDR1 is GTSNPN and CDR2 is SVGIG in the germline V gene (reference sequence). The CDR3 is made up of 15 amino acids. CDR3 bases: TGTGCCTGGAGTGACCGCTTCTATAGCAATCAGCCCCAGCATTTT. It specifies CAWSDRFYSNQPQHF. The full variable domain, rest sourced from reference TRBV30 and TRBJ1-5, is SQTIHQWPATLVQPVGSPLSLECTVEGTSNPNLYWYRQAAGRGLQLLFYSVGIGQISSEVPQNLSASRPQDRQFILSSKKLLLSDSGFYLCAWSDRFYSNQPQHFGDGTRLSIL.

This chain connects TRBV29-1 to TRBJ1-2; D gene ambiguous. The CDR3 runs 14 residues. Germline loops: CDR1 SQVTM, CDR2 ANQGSEA. Trimming left V 4 bases short and J 5 bases short, with 17 bases between. The CDR3 DNA reads as TGCAGCGTTGTTGTTATAGAGGGAAATTATGGCTACACCTTC. It yields the protein CSVVVIEGNYGYTF.

The V call is TRBV7-9, the J call TRBJ2-2; 11 bases agree with TRBD2. The germline CDR1 and CDR2 sequences are SEHNR and FQNEAQ (reference sequence). After removal of 3 bases from V and 5 bases from J, the junction contained 5 bases not matched to a gene. This CDR3 contains 16 residues. The CDR3 is CASSFVAGGPTGELFF. In DNA form, the CDR3 reads TGTGCCAGCAGCTTTGTAGCGGGAGGGCCGACCGGGGAGCTGTTTTTT.

In the case of this clone: This sample also contains other DNA sequences that code for the same CDR3. The chain couples TRBV9 to TRBJ1-1, with 11 bases fitting TRBD1. The CDR3 has 14 residues. Germline CDR1 reads SGDLS; CDR2 reads YYNGEE. V lost 3 bases and J lost 4; bases outside the gene matches: 2. CDR3 loop: CASSAGTGGTEAFF. The CDR3 DNA sequence: TGTGCCAGCAGCGCAGGGACAGGGGGCACTGAAGCTTTCTTT.

The chain links TRBV2 to TRBJ2-3; D is uncertain. The germline V gene encodes CDR1 SNHLY and CDR2 FYNNEI. Between the trimmed V and J ends, which lost 7 bases and 2 bases, there was a span of 10 bases. The CDR3 contains 13 residues. The CDR3 loop reads CASTERPTDTQYF. CDR3 nucleotide sequence: TGTGCCAGCACCGAGAGACCCACAGATACGCAGTATTTT.

The genes are TRBV28 and TRBJ2-1, with D perhaps assigned TRBD1 or TRBD2 (5 bases each). Trimming removed 5 bases at V and 0 bases at J, with 11 bases between. Germline V gene sequence: CDR1 MDHEN, CDR2 SYDVKM. The length of the CDR3 is 15 residues. CDR3 DNA: TGTGCCAGCAGTCCCCGTGGGGGCTCCTACAATGAGCAGTTCTTC. Its translation: CASSPRGGSYNEQFF.

The gene calls are TRBV15 and TRBJ2-7, with D hard to call. The ends were cut back, 1 base at V and 7 bases at J, with 5 bases in the middle. The germline gives CDR1 LNHNV, CDR2 YYDKDF (reference sequence). The CDR3 contains 11 residues. DNA of the CDR3: TGTGCCACCAGCAGAGGTGGAGAGCAGTACTTC. Translation gives CATSRGGEQYF. Variable domain in full (rest from reference TRBV15 and TRBJ2-7): DAMVIQNPRYQVTQFGKPVTLSCSQTLNHNVMYWYQQKSSQAPKLLFHYYDKDFNNEADTPDNFQSRRPNTSFCFLDIRSPGLGDTAMYLCATSRGGEQYFGPGTRLTVT.

The J gene is TRBJ2-1, the V gene TRBV7-9, with 8 bases fitting TRBD2. This CDR3 contains 18 residues. The J segment lost 0 bases and the V segment lost 5 bases, leaving 12 bases of the junction unmatched. The V gene's germline CDR1 is SEHNR and CDR2 FQNEAQ (reference sequence). For the CDR3, the DNA is TGTGCCAGCAGCACCGGCGAACTAGCGGAGAGCTCCTACAATGAGCAGTTCTTC. Amino acids: CASSTGELAESSYNEQFF.

The chain couples TRBV5-6 to TRBJ2-5; 8 positions agree with TRBD2. Unmatched junction bases numbered 10, after V lost 1 base and J lost 5 bases. Germline V gives CDR1 SGHDT, CDR2 YYEEEE. The CDR3 contains 16 residues. CDR3 in DNA: TGTGCCAGCAGCTTGATCCGGACGGGGGGGCCTGAGACCCAGTACTTC. Its protein is CASSLIRTGGPETQYF.

This chain uses TRBV2 with TRBJ2-1; perhaps TRBD1 as D (5 bases). Germline V gene sequence: CDR1 SNHLY, CDR2 FYNNEI. This CDR3 spans 15 amino acids. Trimming took 2 bases from V and 0 from J, leaving 8 bases between them. The CDR3 spells CASSEYRNSYNEQFF. The CDR3 nucleotides read TGTGCCAGCAGTGAATACAGGAACTCCTACAATGAGCAGTTCTTC.

DNA for the CDR3: TGTGCCAGCAGCCCCACAGGGAATCAAGAGACCCAGTACTTC. Residues: CASSPTGNQETQYF. The chain couples TRBV11-2 to TRBJ2-5; D is perhaps TRBD1 (6 bases). The CDR3 is 14 residues long. CDR1 and CDR2 (germline): SGHAT, FQNNGV. V was shortened by 5 bases and J by 2 bases, with 12 bases between the two germline ends.

This chain links TRBV7-3 with TRBJ1-2; D is undetermined. Germline loops: CDR1 SGHTA, CDR2 FQGTGA. The CDR3 has 15 residues. V dropped 5 bases and J dropped 3 bases, with 16 bases sitting between them. This chain's CDR3 is CASSPFERTHYGYTF. For the CDR3, the DNA is TGTGCCAGCAGCCCTTTCGAGAGGACTCACTATGGCTACACCTTC.

The gene calls are TRBV5-8 and TRBJ1-5, with D possibly matching TRBD1 (5 bases). Germline V gives CDR1 SGHTS, CDR2 YDEGEE. The CDR3 has 15 amino acids. The V end lost 3 bases, the J end lost 3 bases, and 13 bases lay between the germline ends. The CDR3 bases are TGTGCCAGCAGCTGGGGACTGGGTACCAATCAGCCCCAGCATTTT. Its protein product is CASSWGLGTNQPQHF.

The chain carries TRBV5-6 and TRBJ2-1, with 7 bases aligning to TRBD2. The germline gives CDR1 SGHDT, CDR2 YYEEEE. With V trimmed by 3 bases and J by 3 bases, 6 bases remained unmatched. The CDR3 is 15 residues long. The DNA for the CDR3 is TGTGCCAGCAGCTCGACTAGCAGTTACTACAATGAGCAGTTCTTC. Translated: CASSSTSSYYNEQFF. Variable domain in full (rest from reference TRBV5-6 and TRBJ2-1): DAGVTQSPTHLIKTRGQQVTLRCSPKSGHDTVSWYQQALGQGPQFIFQYYEEEERQRGNFPDRFSGHQFPNYSSELNVNALLLGDSALYLCASSSTSSYYNEQFFGPGTRLTVL.

This clone was counted a few times. The V and J genes are TRBV29-1 and TRBJ1-1, with unresolved D. CDR1 is SQVTM and CDR2 is ANQGSEA in the germline V gene. The CDR3 has 12 amino acids. Trimming removed 2 bases from V and 7 bases from J, with 11 bases in between. The CDR3 bases are TGCAGCGTTGAACTAGACATCGGTGAAGCTTTCTTT. It codes for CSVELDIGEAFF.

V is TRBV7-9 and J is TRBJ2-3; 8 bases align to TRBD2. The CDR3 length is 15 residues. Unmatched junction bases numbered 5, after V lost 5 bases and J lost 1 base. CDR1 SEHNR and CDR2 FQNEAQ come from the germline V gene (reference sequence). This CDR3 is CASSLQRGRTDTQYF. The CDR3 DNA reads TGTGCCAGCAGCCTACAGCGGGGGCGCACAGATACGCAGTATTTT.

The V and J genes are TRBV6-5 and TRBJ2-7, with D possibly TRBD2 on 6 matching bases. V was shortened by 5 bases and J by 3 bases, with 14 bases between the two germline ends. CDR3 size: 14 residues. CDR1 is MNHEY and CDR2 is SVGAGI in the germline V gene. Here the CDR3 reads CASSHGGLNYEQYF. In nucleotides, the CDR3 is TGTGCCAGCAGTCACGGGGGACTCAACTACGAGCAGTACTTC.

J is TRBJ2-7 and V is TRBV11-2, with D possibly TRBD2 on 6 matching bases. The CDR3 runs to 15 residues. Between the trimmed V and J ends, which lost 7 bases and 4 bases, there was a span of 20 bases. Germline-derived CDR1 and CDR2 are SGHAT and FQNNGV. The CDR3 here is CASTKRRDQLYEQYF. DNA for the CDR3: TGTGCCAGCACCAAAAGGCGGGACCAGCTTTACGAGCAGTACTTC. Together with reference TRBV11-2 and TRBJ2-7, the CDR3 gives the full variable domain: EAGVAQSPRYKIIEKRQSVAFWCNPISGHATLYWYQQILGQGPKLLIQFQNNGVVDDSQLPKDRFSAERLKGVDSTLKIQPAKLEDSAVYLCASTKRRDQLYEQYFGPGTRLTVT.

Only a few counts were recorded for this clone. V usage is TRBV6-8 and J usage is TRBJ1-5; TRBD1 aligns across 9 bases. The trim removed 6 bases at V and 7 bases at J, leaving 4 bases unmatched. This CDR3 comprises 13 residues. Per germline, CDR1 MNHGY and CDR2 SAAAGT. CDR3 residues: CASRGQGWQPQHF. In nucleotides, the CDR3 is TGTGCCAGCAGGGGACAGGGCTGGCAGCCCCAGCATTTT.

The genes are TRBV14 and TRBJ2-2; D perhaps matches TRBD2 (6 bases). The CDR3 length is 17 residues. The germline gives CDR1 SGHDN, CDR2 FVKESK. V dropped 0 bases and J dropped 4 bases, with 15 bases sitting between them. CDR3 residues: CASSQELGGVGTGELFF. Written as DNA, the CDR3 is TGTGCCAGCAGCCAAGAGCTCGGGGGAGTCGGCACCGGGGAGCTGTTTTTT.

Concerning this clone itself: The sample carries other DNA sequences with the same CDR3. The CDR3, as DNA: TGCAGTGCAAGACTAGTTAGCGAGCAGTACTTC. It encodes CSARLVSEQYF. The chain links TRBV20-1 to TRBJ2-7; the D gene is possibly TRBD2 (6 bases). The CDR3 is 11 amino acids. Per the germline V gene, CDR1 is DFQATT and CDR2 is SNEGSKA (reference sequence). Trimming removed 6 bases at V and 6 bases at J, with 12 bases between.

With regard to this clone: The sample has other DNA sequences that encode this CDR3 too. The chain has TRBV29-1 and TRBJ2-3; D is unclear. The CDR3 runs 13 residues. V lost 4 bases and J lost 0, with 8 bases in between. Germline CDR1 SQVTM, CDR2 ANQGSEA. In DNA, the CDR3 is TGCAGCGTTGTGGGTGGGAGCACAGATACGCAGTATTTT. It encodes CSVVGGSTDTQYF.

This chain connects TRBV4-1 to TRBJ2-1; tentatively, D is TRBD2 (5 bases). Germline lookup yields CDR1 MGHRA and CDR2 YSYEKL. The length of the CDR3 is 12 residues. Trimming took 7 bases from V and 6 from J, leaving 10 bases between them. The CDR3: CASTSEANEQFF. Written as DNA, the CDR3 is TGCGCCAGCACGTCGGAGGCCAATGAGCAGTTCTTC.

V gene TRBV19 combines with J gene TRBJ2-3, with TRBD1 matching over 7 bases. The V gene end was trimmed by 4 bases and the J gene end by 2 bases; junction bases not matched to a gene: 9. The CDR3 contains 16 residues. The germline V gene encodes CDR1 LNHDA and CDR2 SQIVND (reference sequence). The CDR3 DNA follows: TGTGCCAGTAGTACCGGGGACAGCTCAATCACAGATACGCAGTATTTT. Its protein product is CASSTGDSSITDTQYF.

The chain joins TRBV30 to TRBJ2-5; 10 bases line up with TRBD1. Losses at the gene ends were 3 bases for V and 7 bases for J; bases not matched to a gene: 14. The CDR3 runs to 16 residues. CDR1 GTSNPN and CDR2 SVGIG come from the germline V gene (reference sequence). CDR3 sequence: CAWSPRGQGLPGTQYF. The CDR3 coding sequence is TGTGCCTGGAGCCCTCGGGGACAGGGGCTCCCAGGGACCCAGTACTTC. Combining the CDR3 with reference TRBV30 and TRBJ2-5 gives the whole variable domain SQTIHQWPATLVQPVGSPLSLECTVEGTSNPNLYWYRQAAGRGLQLLFYSVGIGQISSEVPQNLSASRPQDRQFILSSKKLLLSDSGFYLCAWSPRGQGLPGTQYFGPGTRLLVL.

This chain uses TRBV27 with TRBJ2-1, with 7 bases lining up with TRBD2. CDR1 is MNHEY and CDR2 is SMNVEV in the germline V gene (reference sequence). The CDR3 runs to 16 residues. V trimming: 2 bases; J trimming: 6 bases; junction bases outside the gene matches: 10. The CDR3 coding sequence is TGTGCCAGCAGTTTACCCGCTTCGGGAGGATCCAATGAGCAGTTCTTC. This encodes CASSLPASGGSNEQFF.

This chain links TRBV2 with TRBJ1-2, with a tentative D call TRBD1 (6 bases). Trimming left V 6 bases short and J 5 bases short, with 16 bases between. The CDR3 extends over 14 amino acids. Germline-derived CDR1 and CDR2 are SNHLY and FYNNEI. In DNA form, the CDR3 reads TGTGCCAGCAGGAAGGCAGGGGACGATTATGGCTACACCTTC. Translation: CASRKAGDDYGYTF.

V and J are TRBV14 and TRBJ2-3; 10 positions agree with TRBD2. The CDR3 covers 17 residues. In germline, CDR1 is SGHDN, CDR2 FVKESK. V trimming: 4 bases; J trimming: 7 bases; junction bases outside the gene matches: 14. The CDR3 DNA reads as TGTGCCAGCAGCCGGCTAGCGGGAGAAGGTGCGTCGTATACGCAGTATTTT. This codes for CASSRLAGEGASYTQYF.